Sequencing of this TCR beta chain was carried out in a study of T cell repertoires in cytomegalovirus infection. Study-wide background: Public TCR beta signatures indicated both CMV infection and matching HLA type. The study's findings and limits: Identification of carriers of CMV plus the relevant HLA was achieved through cumulative public TCR beta family frequency. Within the response measured ex vivo, HLA-C-restricted CMV-specific TCR beta clonotypes were dominant.

MiXCR, applied by TCRdb to the reads, yields one record per CDR3 protein. The sample carries a few hundred thousand distinct CDR3 sequences, roughly a sixth recorded once. This clonotype has a count of ten or more. Its antigen is still unknown. The CDR3 totals 17 residues. Losses at the gene ends were 6 bases for V and 1 base for J; bases not matched to a gene: 12. Sequences were obtained from PBMCs. The receptor was isolated from a human donor in good health (CMV status not recorded). Some clones in this sample may be carry-over from other donors' samples. The V call is TRBV12-3 or TRBV12-4, the J call TRBJ1-5, with 7 bases matching TRBD1. CDR3 sequence (DNA): TGTGCCAGCAGCTCACCCTCGACAGGGAACAGCAATCAGCCCCAGCATTTT. Its translation: CASSSPSTGNSNQPQHF.